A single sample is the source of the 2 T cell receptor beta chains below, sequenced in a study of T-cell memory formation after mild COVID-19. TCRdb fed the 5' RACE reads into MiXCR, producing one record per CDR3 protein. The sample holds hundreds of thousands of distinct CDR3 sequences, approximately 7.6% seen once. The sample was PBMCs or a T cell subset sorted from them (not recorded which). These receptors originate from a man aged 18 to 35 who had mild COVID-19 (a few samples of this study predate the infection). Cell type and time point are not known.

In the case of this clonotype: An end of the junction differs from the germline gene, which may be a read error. The CDR3 protein is CASRRDRVSSF. In DNA form, the CDR3 reads TGTGCCAGCAGGCGCGACAGGGTCTCGTCTTTT. The V call is TRBV6-6, the J call TRBJ1-1; 7 nucleotides match TRBD1. The CDR3 spans 11 residues. CDR1 MNHNY and CDR2 SVGAGI come from the germline V gene (reference sequence).

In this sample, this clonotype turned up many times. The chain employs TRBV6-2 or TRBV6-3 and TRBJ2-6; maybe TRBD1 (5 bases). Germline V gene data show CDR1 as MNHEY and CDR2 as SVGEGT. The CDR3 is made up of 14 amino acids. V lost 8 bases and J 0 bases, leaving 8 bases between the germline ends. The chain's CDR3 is CASFQGSGANVLTF. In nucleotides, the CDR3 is TGTGCCAGCTTCCAGGGCTCTGGGGCCAACGTCCTGACTTTC.